Following are 29 T cell receptor beta chains from one sample sequenced in a study of brain T cells in children with intractable seizures. The table came from immunoSEQ multiplex PCR; TCRdb's copy has only in-frame clones and leaves some out. Of about 80,000 clones in the sample, under 95% were seen once. The sample here was peripheral blood, taken at surgery. Receptors were obtained from a girl between 2 and 10 years old with Rasmussen encephalitis and intractable seizures.

The V call is TRBV20-1, the J call TRBJ1-1; unclear D gene. CDR3 length equals 14 residues. Trimming cost V 3 bases and J 1 base, with 12 bases left between them. The germline V gene encodes CDR1 DFQATT and CDR2 SNEGSKA (reference sequence). DNA of the CDR3: TGCAGTGCTAGTTGGATGGGCGGGAACACTGAAGCTTTCTTT. Encoded protein: CSASWMGGNTEAFF.

The gene calls are TRBV25-1 and TRBJ2-7; no definite D call. The CDR3 has 14 residues. V was trimmed by 1 base and J by 3 bases, leaving 10 bases between them. Germline V gene sequence: CDR1 MGHDK, CDR2 SYGVNS. The CDR3 DNA reads TGTGCCAGCAGTGAATGGGCAGAAGGCTACGAGCAGTACTTC. This sequence encodes CASSEWAEGYEQYF.

The chain employs TRBV27 and TRBJ1-6; 7 bases agree with TRBD1. The CDR3 is 12 residues long. Trimming removed 10 bases from V and 11 bases from J; junction bases left unmatched: 8. CDR1 is MNHEY, CDR2 SMNVEV, per germline (reference sequence). CDR3 in amino acids: CATKGAWTPLHF. The CDR3 nucleotides are TGTGCCACAAAGGGGGCCTGGACACCCCTCCACTTT.

CDR3 protein: CASSQGRVTGGNYGYTF. The CDR3 region has the DNA TGTGCCAGCAGCCAAGGGAGGGTGACCGGGGGGAACTATGGCTACACCTTC. J is TRBJ1-2 and V is TRBV4-2, with D possibly TRBD1 on 5 matching bases. The V gene lost 1 base and the J gene lost 2 bases, with 17 bases spanning the gap. Germline V gene data show CDR1 as LGHNA and CDR2 as YNFKEQ. CDR3 length equals 17 residues.

This chain links TRBV5-6 with TRBJ2-7; D is unresolved. Trimming stripped 2 bases from V and 0 bases from J, with 12 bases between. This CDR3 comprises 15 residues. Germline CDR1 is SGHDT and CDR2 is YYEEEE. In DNA, the CDR3 is TGTGCCAGCAGCTTCGTGGAAAGACTCTCCTACGAGCAGTACTTC. Amino acids: CASSFVERLSYEQYF.

The chain joins TRBV5-1 to TRBJ1-1; D gene uncertain. CDR1 and CDR2 from the germline V gene are SGHRS and YFSETQ. The V and J ends lost 3 bases and 3 bases respectively, with 12 bases between them. This CDR3 region has 14 residues. The CDR3, as DNA: TGCGCCAGCAGCTGGAGGTGGGCGGACACTGAAGCTTTCTTT. Its protein product is CASSWRWADTEAFF.

This chain joins TRBV15 and TRBJ2-2; 7 bases agree with TRBD2. With 8 bases clipped from V and 2 bases from J, the junction kept 8 bases outside the gene matches. Germline assignment: CDR1 LNHNV and CDR2 YYDKDF (reference sequence). The CDR3 loop spans 15 amino acids. The CDR3 loop reads CATSKGGRNTGELFF. The CDR3 bases are TGTGCCACCTCGAAGGGCGGGAGAAACACCGGGGAGCTGTTTTTT.

The V call is TRBV6-1, the J call TRBJ2-7; D is perhaps TRBD1 (5 bases). The CDR3 is made up of 16 amino acids. Germline-derived CDR1 and CDR2 are MNHNS and SASEGT. Trimming took 3 bases from V and 7 from J, leaving 22 bases between them. The CDR3 nucleotides read TGTGCCAGCAGTGACCGACAGTTTTTCCAGAGTGAGGAGCAGTACTTC. This translates into CASSDRQFFQSEEQYF.

The chain combines TRBV19 with TRBJ1-2; tentative D call: TRBD1 (6 bases). There are 13 residues in the CDR3. Trimming left V 6 bases short and J 6 bases short, with 14 bases between. Germline V CDR1 and CDR2: LNHDA, SQIVND (reference sequence). The CDR3 nucleotides are TGTGCCAGTAGCAGGGGTTCTGTGGATGGCTACACCTTC. Protein: CASSRGSVDGYTF.

J is TRBJ1-5 and V is TRBV7-2; no definite D call. CDR1 and CDR2 from the germline V gene are SGHTA and FQGNSA. Deletions cut 5 bases from V and 0 bases from J, with 8 bases between. This CDR3 region has 14 residues. The DNA of the CDR3 is TGTGCCAGCAGCCTCAAATATAGCAATCAGCCCCAGCATTTT. Translated: CASSLKYSNQPQHF.

The chain carries TRBV5-1 and TRBJ1-1, with D tentatively TRBD1 (6 bases). CDR1 and CDR2 (germline): SGHRS, YFSETQ. V was shortened by 4 bases and J by 1 base, with 11 bases between the two germline ends. The CDR3 totals 14 residues. CDR3 in DNA: TGCGCCAGCAGCCCCAAGACAGGGAACACTGAAGCTTTCTTT. This translates into CASSPKTGNTEAFF. Filled out from reference TRBV5-1 and TRBJ1-1, the complete variable domain reads KAGVTQTPRYLIKTRGQQVTLSCSPISGHRSVSWYQQTPGQGLQFLFEYFSETQRNKGNFPGRFSGRQFSNSRSEMNVSTLELGDSALYLCASSPKTGNTEAFFGQGTRLTVV.

The rearrangement joins TRBV19 to TRBJ2-5; 10 nucleotides align to TRBD2. CDR3 size: 15 residues. Looked up from germline, CDR1 is LNHDA and CDR2 is SQIVND (reference sequence). V lost 5 bases and J lost 5; bases outside the gene matches: 8. The CDR3 here is CASSLLAGARETQYF. The CDR3 bases are TGTGCCAGTAGTCTCCTAGCGGGGGCGAGGGAGACCCAGTACTTC. The complete variable domain, with remaining parts taken from reference TRBV19 and TRBJ2-5, reads DGGITQSPKYLFRKEGQNVTLSCEQNLNHDAMYWYRQDPGQGLRLIYYSQIVNDFQKGDIAEGYSVSREKKESFPLTVTSAQKNPTAFYLCASSLLAGARETQYFGPGTRLLVL.

This clone showed up just once. V gene TRBV15 combines with J gene TRBJ1-5; D ambiguous. V lost 7 bases to trimming and J lost 4 bases, with 11 bases between them. CDR3 length: 13 amino acids. CDR1 is LNHNV and CDR2 is YYDKDF in the germline V gene (reference sequence). The CDR3 reads CATKRGGNQPQHF. CDR3 nucleotide sequence: TGTGCCACCAAACGAGGAGGAAATCAGCCCCAGCATTTT.

The V and J genes are TRBV18 and TRBJ2-7; D uncertain. The germline gives CDR1 KGHSH, CDR2 LQKENI. CDR3 length: 15 residues. Trimming removed 3 bases at V and 0 bases at J, with 12 bases between. The CDR3 sequence: CASSPQTVSSYEQYF. CDR3 nucleotide sequence: TGTGCCAGCTCACCCCAGACGGTGAGCTCCTACGAGCAGTACTTC.

This sequence joins TRBV12-5 and TRBJ1-1; TRBD1 is a possible D gene (5 bases). Germline V gives CDR1 LGHNT, CDR2 FRNRAP. The CDR3 spans 13 residues. V lost 7 bases, J lost 4 bases, and 13 bases lay in between. CDR3 protein: CASVGDGSTEAFF. CDR3 bases: TGTGCTAGTGTGGGGGACGGGAGCACTGAAGCTTTCTTT.

This clone was seen only once. The chain recombines TRBV6-1 with TRBJ2-6; D gene uncertain. The V gene lost 4 bases and the J gene lost 4 bases, with 14 bases spanning the gap. Germline CDR1 and CDR2: MNHNS and SASEGT. CDR3 size: 16 residues. CDR3 DNA: TGTGCCAGCAGTGTCCCGGGTGCCAGAGGGGCCAACGTCCTGACTTTC. Amino acid sequence: CASSVPGARGANVLTF.

This rearrangement joins TRBV5-1 to TRBJ1-6; weak D call: TRBD1 (5 bases). Trimming pared 4 bases from V and 3 bases from J, leaving 8 bases between. CDR1 and CDR2 from the germline V gene are SGHRS and YFSETQ. CDR3 length equals 14 residues. DNA of the CDR3: TGCGCCAGCAGCCGGGACCTCTATAATTCACCCCTCCACTTT. Its protein product is CASSRDLYNSPLHF.

This rearrangement joins TRBV27 to TRBJ2-1; 12 nucleotides align to TRBD2. This CDR3 comprises 17 residues. The junction had 6 bases not matched to a gene; V was cut back by 2 bases and J by 4 bases. Germline loops: CDR1 MNHEY, CDR2 SMNVEV (reference sequence). In nucleotides, the CDR3 is TGTGCCAGCAGTTTACTAACCCTAGCGGGGGGGTACAATGAGCAGTTCTTC. Its protein is CASSLLTLAGGYNEQFF.

The J gene is TRBJ1-1, the V gene TRBV30, with D uncertain. CDR3 length: 10 residues. V was clipped by 3 bases and J by 6 bases, with 5 bases between them. The germline gives CDR1 GTSNPN, CDR2 SVGIG (reference sequence). This CDR3 is CAWREAEAFF. CDR3 bases: TGTGCCTGGAGGGAAGCTGAAGCTTTCTTT.

The genes are TRBV7-3 and TRBJ2-2; no clear D. The CDR3 length is 14 residues. Trimming shortened V by 5 bases and J by 0 bases, and 7 bases separated the two germline ends. From germline, CDR1 is SGHTA and CDR2 FQGTGA. The chain's CDR3 is CASSPVSNTGELFF. The CDR3 region has the DNA TGTGCCAGCAGCCCCGTTTCGAACACCGGGGAGCTGTTTTTT. The entire variable domain, with the rest obtained from reference TRBV7-3 and TRBJ2-2, is as follows: GAGVSQTPSNKVTEKGKYVELRCDPISGHTALYWYRQSLGQGPEFLIYFQGTGAADDSGLPNDRFFAVRPEGSVSTLKIQRTERGDSAVYLCASSPVSNTGELFFGEGSRLTVL.

The J gene is TRBJ2-7, the V gene TRBV14, with 11 bases aligning to TRBD2. Germline CDR1 SGHDN, CDR2 FVKESK. This CDR3 contains 16 residues. V gave up 1 base and J gave up 0 bases; unmatched junction bases: 2. This chain's CDR3 is CASSQGLAGYSYEQYF. The DNA for the CDR3 is TGTGCCAGCAGCCAAGGACTAGCGGGGTACTCCTACGAGCAGTACTTC.

The chain has TRBV2 and TRBJ2-3, with 9 positions matching TRBD1. Unmatched junction bases numbered 10, after V lost 3 bases and J lost 0 bases. In germline, CDR1 is SNHLY, CDR2 FYNNEI. This CDR3 has 18 amino acids. CDR3 DNA: TGTGCCAGCAGTGACGGGACAGGGCCCTACACTAGCACAGATACGCAGTATTTT. It encodes CASSDGTGPYTSTDTQYF.

The chain has TRBV11-2 and TRBJ2-7, with 10 bases aligning to TRBD2. The CDR3 is 14 amino acids. Germline loops: CDR1 SGHAT, CDR2 FQNNGV. V shed 2 bases, J shed 4 bases, and the junction held 2 bases outside the gene matches. The CDR3 loop reads CASSLPGLAYEQYF. In nucleotides, the CDR3 is TGTGCCAGCAGCTTACCGGGACTAGCGTACGAGCAGTACTTC.

The chain has TRBV7-8 and TRBJ1-2, with D uncertain. V shed 5 bases and J shed 8 bases, with 12 bases lying between them. Germline values: CDR1 SGHVS, CDR2 FQNEAQ. This CDR3 comprises 12 residues. This CDR3 is CASSPPPGGYTF. CDR3 in DNA: TGTGCCAGCAGCCCACCACCGGGGGGCTACACCTTC.

A single count supports this clone. This chain joins TRBV29-1 and TRBJ1-2; 10 bases match TRBD1. From germline, CDR1 is SQVTM and CDR2 ANQGSEA. This CDR3 region has 13 residues. The trim removed 6 bases at V and 8 bases at J, leaving 9 bases unmatched. As DNA, the CDR3 is TGCAGCGTCCGGACAGGGGGGGTGGAGGGCTACACCTTC. Encoded protein: CSVRTGGVEGYTF.

This clone has a single count. The J gene is TRBJ1-6, the V gene TRBV6-5, with no clear D. Germline CDR1 MNHEY, CDR2 SVGAGI. V was pared by 7 bases and J by 7 bases, with 17 bases between. This CDR3 contains 15 residues. The CDR3 protein is CASNLQGPRNSPLHF. In nucleotides, the CDR3 is TGTGCCAGCAACCTCCAAGGGCCGAGAAATTCACCCCTCCACTTT.

The chain is built from TRBV7-2 and TRBJ2-3; 10 positions match TRBD2. Per germline, CDR1 SGHTA and CDR2 FQGNSA. CDR3 length: 16 residues. The V and J ends lost 1 base and 4 bases, in that order; junction bases with no gene match: 5. CDR3 protein: CASSLVGAGGADTQYF. The CDR3 DNA reads TGTGCCAGCAGCTTAGTTGGAGCGGGAGGGGCAGATACGCAGTATTTT.

The V gene is TRBV3-1 (or the pseudogene TRBV3-2), the J gene TRBJ2-3, with TRBD2 as a possible D gene (6 bases). The CDR3 has 17 amino acids. The V end lost 0 bases, the J end lost 2 bases, and 15 bases lay between the germline ends. Germline loops: CDR1 LGHDT, CDR2 YNNKEL (reference sequence). The CDR3 reads CASSQDVGRGPTDTQYF. CDR3 in DNA: TGTGCCAGCAGCCAAGATGTCGGGCGGGGACCCACAGATACGCAGTATTTT.

V is TRBV30 and J is TRBJ1-2; no definite D call. In germline, CDR1 is GTSNPN, CDR2 SVGIG (reference sequence). V was clipped by 0 bases and J by 0 bases, with 8 bases between them. The CDR3 covers 14 residues. The CDR3 is CAWSVQASNYGYTF. The DNA of the CDR3 is TGTGCCTGGAGTGTTCAGGCTTCTAACTATGGCTACACCTTC.